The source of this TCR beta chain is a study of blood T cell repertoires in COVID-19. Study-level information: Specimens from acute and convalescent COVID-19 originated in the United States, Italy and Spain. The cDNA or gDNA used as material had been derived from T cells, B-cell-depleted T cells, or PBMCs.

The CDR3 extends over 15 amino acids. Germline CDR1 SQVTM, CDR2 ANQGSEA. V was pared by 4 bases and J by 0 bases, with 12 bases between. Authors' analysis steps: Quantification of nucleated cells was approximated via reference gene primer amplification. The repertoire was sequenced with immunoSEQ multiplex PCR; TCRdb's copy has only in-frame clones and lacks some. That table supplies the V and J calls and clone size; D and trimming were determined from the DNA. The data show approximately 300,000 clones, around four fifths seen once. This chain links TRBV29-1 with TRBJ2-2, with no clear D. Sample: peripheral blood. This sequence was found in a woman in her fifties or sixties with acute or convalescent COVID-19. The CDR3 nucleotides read TGCAGCGTTGTTTTTGAGAGCGCGAACACCGGGGAGCTGTTTTTT. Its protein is CSVVFESANTGELFF.